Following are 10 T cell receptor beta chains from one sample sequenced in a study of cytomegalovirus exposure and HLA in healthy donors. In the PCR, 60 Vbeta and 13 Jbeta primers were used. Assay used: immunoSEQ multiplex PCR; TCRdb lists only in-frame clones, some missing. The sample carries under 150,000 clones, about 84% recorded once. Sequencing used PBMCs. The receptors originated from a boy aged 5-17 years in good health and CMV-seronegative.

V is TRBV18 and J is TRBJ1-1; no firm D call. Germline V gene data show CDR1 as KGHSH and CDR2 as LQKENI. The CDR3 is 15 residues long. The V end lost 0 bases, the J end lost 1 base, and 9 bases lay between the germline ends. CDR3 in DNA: TGTGCCAGCTCACCACCGGCGGGCGGGAACACTGAAGCTTTCTTT. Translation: CASSPPAGGNTEAFF.

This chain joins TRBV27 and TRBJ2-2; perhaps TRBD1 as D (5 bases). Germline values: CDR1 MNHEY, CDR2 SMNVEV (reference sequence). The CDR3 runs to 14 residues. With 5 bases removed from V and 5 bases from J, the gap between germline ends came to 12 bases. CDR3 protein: CASSQQGATGELFF. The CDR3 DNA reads TGTGCCAGCAGTCAACAAGGGGCAACCGGGGAGCTGTTTTTT.

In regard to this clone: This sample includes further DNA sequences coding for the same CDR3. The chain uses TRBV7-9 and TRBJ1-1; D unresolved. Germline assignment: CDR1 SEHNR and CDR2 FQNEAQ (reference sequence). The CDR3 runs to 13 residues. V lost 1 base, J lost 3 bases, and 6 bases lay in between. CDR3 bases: TGTGCCAGCAGCTTAGGCACGGACACTGAAGCTTTCTTT. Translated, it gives CASSLGTDTEAFF.

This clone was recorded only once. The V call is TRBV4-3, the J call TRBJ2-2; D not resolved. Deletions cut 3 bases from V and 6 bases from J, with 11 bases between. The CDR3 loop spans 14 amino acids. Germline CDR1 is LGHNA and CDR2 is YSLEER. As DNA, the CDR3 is TGCGCCAGCAGCCACTCCCTACTTTCCGGGGAGCTGTTTTTT. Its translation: CASSHSLLSGELFF.

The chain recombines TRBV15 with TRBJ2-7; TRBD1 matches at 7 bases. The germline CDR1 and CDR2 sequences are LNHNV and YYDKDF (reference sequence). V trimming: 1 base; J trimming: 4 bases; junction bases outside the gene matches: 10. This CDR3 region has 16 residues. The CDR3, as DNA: TGTGCCACCAGCAGAGGCCGGGACAGATCGGGATACGAGCAGTACTTC. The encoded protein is CATSRGRDRSGYEQYF.

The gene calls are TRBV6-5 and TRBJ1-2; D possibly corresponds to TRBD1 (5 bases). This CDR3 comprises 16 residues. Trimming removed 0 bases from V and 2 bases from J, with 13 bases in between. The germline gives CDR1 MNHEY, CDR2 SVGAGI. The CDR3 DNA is TGTGCCAGCAGTTACTCGAAGGGGTCCACGAACTATGGCTACACCTTC. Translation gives CASSYSKGSTNYGYTF.

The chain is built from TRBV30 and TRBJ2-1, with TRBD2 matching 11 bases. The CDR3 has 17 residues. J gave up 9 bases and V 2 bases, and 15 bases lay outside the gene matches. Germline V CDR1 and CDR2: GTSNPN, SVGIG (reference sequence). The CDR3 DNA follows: TGTGCCTGGAGTCTCACTATTACTAGCGGGAGTCCCACTGAGCAGTTCTTC. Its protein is CAWSLTITSGSPTEQFF.

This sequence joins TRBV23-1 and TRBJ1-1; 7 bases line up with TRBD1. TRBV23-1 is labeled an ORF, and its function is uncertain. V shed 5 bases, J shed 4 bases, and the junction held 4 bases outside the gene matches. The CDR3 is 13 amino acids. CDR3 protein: CASSTGVGTEAFF. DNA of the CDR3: TGCGCCAGCAGTACAGGGGTCGGCACTGAAGCTTTCTTT.

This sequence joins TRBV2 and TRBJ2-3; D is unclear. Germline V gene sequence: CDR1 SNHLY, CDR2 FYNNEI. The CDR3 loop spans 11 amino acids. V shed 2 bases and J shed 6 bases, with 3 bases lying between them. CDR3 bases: TGTGCCAGCAGTGAATATGATACGCAGTATTTT. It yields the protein CASSEYDTQYF.

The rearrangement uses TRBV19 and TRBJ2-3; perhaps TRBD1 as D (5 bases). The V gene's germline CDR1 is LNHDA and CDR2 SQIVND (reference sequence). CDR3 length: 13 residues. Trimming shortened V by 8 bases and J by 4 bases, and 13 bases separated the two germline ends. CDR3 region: CASSAGYPDTQYF. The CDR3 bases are TGTGCCAGTTCTGCAGGGTACCCAGATACGCAGTATTTT.